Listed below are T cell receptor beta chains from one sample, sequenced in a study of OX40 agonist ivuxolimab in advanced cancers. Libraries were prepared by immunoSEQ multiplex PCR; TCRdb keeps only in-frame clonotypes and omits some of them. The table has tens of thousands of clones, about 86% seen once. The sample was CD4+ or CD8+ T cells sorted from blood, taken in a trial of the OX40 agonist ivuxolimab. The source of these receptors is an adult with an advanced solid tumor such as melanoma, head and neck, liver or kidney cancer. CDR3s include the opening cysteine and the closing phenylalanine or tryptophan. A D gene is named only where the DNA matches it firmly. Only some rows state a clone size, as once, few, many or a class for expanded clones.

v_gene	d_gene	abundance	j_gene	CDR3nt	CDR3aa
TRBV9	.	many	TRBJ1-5	TGTGCCAGCAGCCCCTGGGGGGGAGGTCAGCCCCAGCATTTT	CASSPWGGGQPQHF
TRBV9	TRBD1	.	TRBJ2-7	TGTGCCAGCAGCGATGGGACAGGGACCTACGAGCAGTACTTC	CASSDGTGTYEQYF
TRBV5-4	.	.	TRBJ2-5	TGTGCCAGCAGCTTCCCAGGGACGGAGACCCAGTACTTC	CASSFPGTETQYF
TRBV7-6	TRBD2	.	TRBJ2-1	TGTGCCAGCAGCTCTCTAGCGGGGGGGGTATACGATGAGCAGTTCTTC	CASSSLAGGVYDEQFF
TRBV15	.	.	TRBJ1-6	TGTGCCACCAGCAGAGATCTCGGGAGCTCCTATAATTCACCCCTCCACTTT	CATSRDLGSSYNSPLHF
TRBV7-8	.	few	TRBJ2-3	TGTGCCAGCAGCTCCGGGTCCCCTAGCACAGATACGCAGTATTTT	CASSSGSPSTDTQYF
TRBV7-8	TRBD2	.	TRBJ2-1	TGTGCCAGCAGCTTAGTGCTAGCGGGAGCGGATGAGCAGTTCTTC	CASSLVLAGADEQFF
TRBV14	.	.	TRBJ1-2	TGTGCCAGCAGCCAAGGACAGCGGCTGAGAAAGTATGGCTACACCTTC	CASSQGQRLRKYGYTF
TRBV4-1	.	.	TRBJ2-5	TGCGCCAGCAGCCAACACCCGGCCCAAGAGACCCAGTACTTC	CASSQHPAQETQYF
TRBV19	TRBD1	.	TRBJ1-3	TGTGCCAGCGAAGACAGGGGATTTGGAAACACCATATATTTT	CASEDRGFGNTIYF
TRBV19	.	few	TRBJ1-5	TGTGCCAGTAGTATCCTACAAGTTAGCAATCAGCCCCAGCATTTT	CASSILQVSNQPQHF
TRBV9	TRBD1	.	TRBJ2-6	TGTGCCAGCAGCCTTGACAGGGGGTCTGGGGCCAACGTCCTGACTTTC	CASSLDRGSGANVLTF
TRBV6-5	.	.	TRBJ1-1	TGTGCCAGCAGTTACGAGGAGAACACTGAAGCTTTCTTT	CASSYEENTEAFF
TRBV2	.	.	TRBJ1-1	TGTGCCAGCAGTGAACTAGGCGGTAACACTGAAGCTTTCTTT	CASSELGGNTEAFF
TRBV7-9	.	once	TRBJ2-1	TGTGCCAGCAGCTTCCCGTTCTCGGGGGCTTACAATGAGCAGTTCTTC	CASSFPFSGAYNEQFF
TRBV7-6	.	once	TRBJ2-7	TGTGCCAGCAGCTTAGTGATGGGGGGTGACGAGCAGTACTTC	CASSLVMGGDEQYF
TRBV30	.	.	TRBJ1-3	TGTGCCTGGACCCCGGACACTATCTCTGGAAACACCATATATTTT	CAWTPDTISGNTIYF
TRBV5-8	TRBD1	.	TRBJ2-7	TGTGCCAGCAGCACGACAGGGCTCCCTTACGAGCAGTACTTC	CASSTTGLPYEQYF
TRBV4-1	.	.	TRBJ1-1	TGCGCCAGCAGCCCCGCGTTGGCCCCTGAAGCTTTCTTT	CASSPALAPEAFF
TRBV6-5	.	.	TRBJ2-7	TGTGCCAGCACCCCCTCAGGGGCCTACGGGCAGTACTTC	CASTPSGAYGQYF
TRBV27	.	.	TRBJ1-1	TGTGCCAGCAGTCCCGGACAAGTTCCAGCTTTCTTT	CASSPGQVPAFF
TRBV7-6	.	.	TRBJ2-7	TGTGCCAGCAGCCTACCCGTCGGCGAGCAGTACTTC	CASSLPVGEQYF
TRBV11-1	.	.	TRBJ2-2	TGTGCCAGCAGCTTGGGTTTGGGGGAGCTGTTTTTT	CASSLGLGELFF
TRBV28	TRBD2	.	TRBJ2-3	TGTGCCAGCAGTTTACAGCGGGAGGGATCAAGAGATACGCAGTATTTT	CASSLQREGSRDTQYF
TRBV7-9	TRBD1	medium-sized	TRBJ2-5	TGTGCCAGCAGCTCGACAGGGTCGGAGACCCAGTACTTC	CASSSTGSETQYF
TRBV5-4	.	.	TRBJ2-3	TGTGCCAGCAGCTTGGTCGCAGTCCCCGATACGCAGTATTTT	CASSLVAVPDTQYF
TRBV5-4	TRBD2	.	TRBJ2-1	TGTGCCAGCAGCTCGTTTGGGACTAGCGGGGGTAAGCAGTTCTTC	CASSSFGTSGGKQFF
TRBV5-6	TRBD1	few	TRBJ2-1	TGTGCCAGCAGCGATTTACAGGGGGCGCAGGTGTATGAGCAGTTCTTC	CASSDLQGAQVYEQFF
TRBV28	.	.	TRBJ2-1	TGTGCCAGCAGTTTAGGGGTCTACAATGAGCAGTTCTTC	CASSLGVYNEQFF
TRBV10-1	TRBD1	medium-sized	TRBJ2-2	TGCGCCAGCGAGGACAGGGGGAACACCGGGGAGCTGTTTTTT	CASEDRGNTGELFF
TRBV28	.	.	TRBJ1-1	TGTGCCAGCAGTTTGGCACCTCAGGGAACTGAAGCTTTCTTT	CASSLAPQGTEAFF
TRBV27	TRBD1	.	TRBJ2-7	TGTGCCAGCAGTTTATCCCAGACAGGGGACGAGCAGTACTTC	CASSLSQTGDEQYF
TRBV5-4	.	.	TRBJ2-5	TGTGCCAGCAGCTTCCTCGGGGGCGGCCAAGAGACCCAGTACTTC	CASSFLGGGQETQYF
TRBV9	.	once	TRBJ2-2	TGTGCCAGCAGCGTAGTTGGGAACACCGGGGAGCTGTTTTTT	CASSVVGNTGELFF
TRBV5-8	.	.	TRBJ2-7	TGTGCCAGCAGCTCCGTTGGAGCCTTTCGGAAGTACTTC	CASSSVGAFRKYF
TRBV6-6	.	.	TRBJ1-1	TGTGCCAGCAGTGCAATCACAGTGAACACTGAAGCTTTCTTT	CASSAITVNTEAFF
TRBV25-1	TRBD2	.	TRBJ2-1	TGTGCCAGCGACCCTACGGGGGGAGGTTACAATGAGCAGTTCTTC	CASDPTGGGYNEQFF
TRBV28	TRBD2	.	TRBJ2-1	TGTGCCAGCAGTCCCTTAGCGGGGGCAAGCTCCTACAATGAGCAGTTCTTC	CASSPLAGASSYNEQFF
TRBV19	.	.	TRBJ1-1	TGTGCCAGTAGTATGGGGTCGGCTGAAGCTTTCTTT	CASSMGSAEAFF
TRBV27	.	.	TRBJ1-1	TGTGCCAGCAGTCCCTTAGAAGGCACTGAAGCTTTCTTT	CASSPLEGTEAFF
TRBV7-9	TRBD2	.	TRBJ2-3	TGTGCCAGCAGCTCCCCTAGCGGGGGAGTTGTAGATACGCAGTATTTT	CASSSPSGGVVDTQYF
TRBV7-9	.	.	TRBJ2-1	TGTGCCAGCAATCACGCTAGGCAGGGGTCCTGGAATGAGCAGTTCTTC	CASNHARQGSWNEQFF
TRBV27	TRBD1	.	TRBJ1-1	TGTGCCAGCAGTTTATCACAGGGGTACACTGAAGCTTTCTTT	CASSLSQGYTEAFF
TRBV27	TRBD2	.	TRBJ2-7	TGTGCCAGCAGTTCTAGGACTAGCGGTACCTACGAGCAGTACTTC	CASSSRTSGTYEQYF
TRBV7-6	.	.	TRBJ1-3	TGTGCCAGCAGCTTAGAAGGGCAGGAGTTCTCTGGAAACACCATATATTTT	CASSLEGQEFSGNTIYF
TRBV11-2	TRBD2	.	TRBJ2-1	TGTGCCAGCAGCTTACTAATTGAGCGGGGTTTGGATGAGCAGTTCTTC	CASSLLIERGLDEQFF
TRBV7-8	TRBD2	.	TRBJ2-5	TGTGCCAGCAGTTACGGACTAGCGGTTCAAGAGACCCAGTACTTC	CASSYGLAVQETQYF
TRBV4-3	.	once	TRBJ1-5	TGCGCCAGCAGCCATGACCTTGGGGGGGTTCAGCCCCAGCATTTT	CASSHDLGGVQPQHF
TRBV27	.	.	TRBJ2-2	TGTGCCAGCAGTGCACTCACAGGGTCTAACGGGGAGCTGTTTTTT	CASSALTGSNGELFF
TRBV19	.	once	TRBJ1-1	TGTGCCAGTAATCCAGGCTTGATGGGTGAAGCTTTCTTT	CASNPGLMGEAFF
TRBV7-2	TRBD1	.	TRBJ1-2	TGTGCCAGCAGCCCCGACCGGGACAGGCTAGATTTTAACTATGGCTACACCTTC	CASSPDRDRLDFNYGYTF
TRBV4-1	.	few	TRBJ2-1	TGCGCCAGCAGCCAAGGGGGGTGGGCTAGCCTGGAGAGCTATGAGCAGTTCTTC	CASSQGGWASLESYEQFF
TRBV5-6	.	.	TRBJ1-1	TGTGCCAGCAGCTTTAAGGGCGGCACTGAAGCTTTCTTT	CASSFKGGTEAFF
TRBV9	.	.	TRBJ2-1	TGTGCCAGCAGCGGGAGGAGCTCCTACAATGAGCAGTTCTTC	CASSGRSSYNEQFF